Listed here are 25 T cell receptor beta chains from one sample, sequenced in a study of OX40 agonist ivuxolimab in advanced cancers. Clones were read by immunoSEQ multiplex PCR, and TCRdb kept only the in-frame ones, dropping some. This table has approximately 59,000 clones, about 88% appearing once. The material was CD4+ or CD8+ T cells sorted from blood, obtained in a trial of the OX40 agonist ivuxolimab. The receptors originated from an adult with an advanced solid tumor such as melanoma, head and neck, liver or kidney cancer.

This rearrangement joins TRBV2 to TRBJ2-5; perhaps D is TRBD1 or TRBD2 (5 bases each). Trimming cost V 8 bases and J 5 bases, with 21 bases left between them. Looked up from germline, CDR1 is SNHLY and CDR2 is FYNNEI. This CDR3 contains 15 residues. The CDR3 region has the DNA TGTGCCAGCGGGACCCAGACTGGTTCGCGGGAGACCCAGTACTTC. Translated, it gives CASGTQTGSRETQYF.

The CDR3 DNA follows: TGTGCCAGCAGATTTCGGGACTGGGGCAATGAGCAGTTCTTC. This codes for CASRFRDWGNEQFF. The J gene is TRBJ2-1, the V gene TRBV7-2; perhaps TRBD2 as D (6 bases). This CDR3 has 14 residues. Trimming shortened V by 6 bases and J by 6 bases, and 15 bases separated the two germline ends. Germline V CDR1 and CDR2: SGHTA, FQGNSA.

The chain combines TRBV6-5 with TRBJ1-1; a possible D gene is TRBD1 (6 bases). Trimming pared 6 bases from V and 4 bases from J, leaving 15 bases between. The CDR3 spans 14 residues. CDR1 and CDR2 (germline): MNHEY, SVGAGI. CDR3 residues: CASRATGRFTEAFF. The CDR3 DNA follows: TGTGCCAGCAGAGCCACAGGGCGATTCACTGAAGCTTTCTTT.

The chain couples TRBV2 to TRBJ1-4, with D perhaps matching TRBD1 (5 bases). Looked up from germline, CDR1 is SNHLY and CDR2 is FYNNEI. The CDR3 spans 14 residues. The ends were cut back, 4 bases at V and 12 bases at J, with 18 bases in the middle. CDR3 sequence reads: CASSGTRLGGELFF. The CDR3 DNA reads TGTGCCAGCAGTGGGACACGGCTGGGGGGGGAACTGTTTTTT.

This chain uses TRBV28 with TRBJ2-1; the D gene is possibly TRBD2 (5 bases). Trimming took 4 bases from V and 2 from J, leaving 15 bases between them. The CDR3 is 16 residues long. Per germline, CDR1 MDHEN and CDR2 SYDVKM. In nucleotides, the CDR3 is TGTGCCAGCAGTTCCGAGCGGAGAGGCGCCTACAATGAGCAGTTCTTC. It is translated as CASSSERRGAYNEQFF.

The sample holds a few counts of this clone. The chain combines TRBV18 with TRBJ1-1; D call uncertain. CDR1 is KGHSH and CDR2 is LQKENI in the germline V gene. Between the trimmed V and J ends, which lost 5 bases and 1 base, there was a span of 5 bases. The CDR3 extends over 12 amino acids. Here the CDR3 DNA reads TGTGCCAGCTCAAGACAGAACACTGAAGCTTTCTTT. It yields the protein CASSRQNTEAFF.

The chain carries TRBV20-1 and TRBJ2-5, with D unclear. CDR3 length equals 8 residues. Germline V gives CDR1 DFQATT, CDR2 SNEGSKA (reference sequence). CDR3 nucleotides: TGCAGGACGGAGACCCAGTACTTC. Encoded protein: CRTETQYF.

This chain links TRBV28 with TRBJ1-4, with D tentatively TRBD1 (5 bases). The V gene's germline CDR1 is MDHEN and CDR2 SYDVKM. This CDR3 region has 14 residues. V lost 7 bases and J 2 bases, leaving 11 bases between the germline ends. CDR3 coding DNA: TGTGCCAGCACCCCGTGGGGGACTAATGAAAAACTGTTTTTT. Its protein is CASTPWGTNEKLFF.

This clone has just a few counts. CDR3 nucleotides: TGTGCCAGCAGCCAGGTCACAGATACGCAGTATTTT. This codes for CASSQVTDTQYF. The chain recombines TRBV7-9 with TRBJ2-3; D gene ambiguous. The CDR3 is 12 amino acids. Trimming shortened V by 5 bases and J by 2 bases, and 5 bases separated the two germline ends. Germline V gene lookup returns CDR1 SEHNR and CDR2 FQNEAQ (reference sequence).

This chain joins TRBV5-1 and TRBJ2-7; D tentatively fits TRBD1 or TRBD2 (5 bases each). Germline CDR1 reads SGHRS; CDR2 reads YFSETQ. Trimming pared 0 bases from V and 7 bases from J, leaving 14 bases between. The CDR3 loop spans 14 amino acids. CDR3 nucleotides: TGCGCCAGCAGCTTGGAGAGGGGCCGAGGGGAGCAGTACTTC. Protein product: CASSLERGRGEQYF.

CDR3 sequence (DNA): TGTGCCAGCAGCGGCGGGAGGGCCACAGATACGCAGTATTTT. Translation: CASSGGRATDTQYF. This chain uses TRBV27 with TRBJ2-3; TRBD2 aligns across 9 bases. J gave up 2 bases and V 6 bases, and 3 bases lay outside the gene matches. CDR1 and CDR2 from the germline V gene are MNHEY and SMNVEV (reference sequence). The CDR3 is made up of 14 amino acids.

This clone was detected only once. V usage is TRBV6-5 and J usage is TRBJ2-5; TRBD1 is a possible D gene (5 bases). Germline V lookup: CDR1 MNHEY, CDR2 SVGAGI. Trimming left V 0 bases short and J 7 bases short, with 12 bases between. The CDR3 is made up of 14 amino acids. CDR3 amino acids: CASSYSASTGTQYF. The CDR3, as DNA: TGTGCCAGCAGTTACTCCGCGTCTACAGGGACCCAGTACTTC.

V gene TRBV6-5 combines with J gene TRBJ1-2; 9 positions match TRBD1. The CDR3 is 15 amino acids. CDR1 is MNHEY, CDR2 SVGAGI, per germline. With V trimmed by 5 bases and J by 5 bases, 9 bases remained unmatched. The CDR3 loop is CASSRDREVGYGYTF. The DNA for the CDR3 is TGTGCCAGCAGTCGGGACAGGGAAGTTGGGTATGGCTACACCTTC.

V gene TRBV18 combines with J gene TRBJ2-5; D might be TRBD2 (6 bases). The ends were cut back, 5 bases at V and 3 bases at J, with 10 bases in the middle. The CDR3 runs to 13 residues. Germline loops: CDR1 KGHSH, CDR2 LQKENI. Here the CDR3 DNA reads TGTGCCAGCTCAGCGGGGTTGGAAGAGACCCAGTACTTC. Amino acids: CASSAGLEETQYF.

V usage is TRBV30 and J usage is TRBJ1-2; D is unclear. CDR1 GTSNPN and CDR2 SVGIG come from the germline V gene (reference sequence). V was pared by 7 bases and J by 3 bases, with 15 bases between. This CDR3 region has 13 residues. The CDR3 DNA sequence: TGTGCCTCCCCCGGCCTAGCGGACTATGGCTACACCTTC. Amino acids: CASPGLADYGYTF.

This clone has more than one count but fewer than ten. CDR3 region: CASSLSGSGTYNEQFF. Here the CDR3 DNA reads TGTGCCAGCAGTTTGAGCGGTAGCGGGACCTACAATGAGCAGTTCTTC. The rearrangement joins TRBV28 to TRBJ2-1; 8 bases are a match to TRBD2. The CDR3 loop spans 16 amino acids. V lost 3 bases and J lost 2; bases outside the gene matches: 6. The germline CDR1 and CDR2 sequences are MDHEN and SYDVKM.

V usage is TRBV6-4 and J usage is TRBJ2-7; D not certain. V lost 0 bases and J lost 4, with 16 bases in between. The CDR3 is 16 amino acids. Germline V CDR1 and CDR2: MRHNA, SNTAGT. Here the CDR3 reads CASSDSAAPSMYEQYF. DNA for the CDR3: TGTGCCAGCAGTGACTCGGCAGCCCCGTCTATGTACGAGCAGTACTTC.

V is TRBV19 and J is TRBJ2-7; 7 positions agree with TRBD2. Germline V gene data show CDR1 as LNHDA and CDR2 as SQIVND (reference sequence). This CDR3 region has 15 residues. Germline trimming cut 5 bases from V and 2 bases from J; bases unmatched to any gene: 9. CDR3 in amino acids: CASSSSRGSAYEQYF. In nucleotides, the CDR3 is TGTGCCAGTAGTTCCTCTCGCGGGAGCGCCTACGAGCAGTACTTC.

The chain uses TRBV6-5 and TRBJ1-5, with a possible D match to TRBD1 (5 bases). Germline-derived CDR1 and CDR2 are MNHEY and SVGAGI. The V gene lost 1 base and the J gene lost 3 bases, with 13 bases spanning the gap. The CDR3 extends over 16 amino acids. The CDR3 nucleotides read TGTGCCAGCAGTTACTGCGTCCGGGACGTCAATCAGCCCCAGCATTTT. Encoded protein: CASSYCVRDVNQPQHF.

The genes are TRBV10-1 and TRBJ2-5, with D perhaps matching TRBD1 (6 bases). V was pared by 1 base and J by 4 bases, with 19 bases between. Germline values: CDR1 WNHNN, CDR2 SYGVQD (reference sequence). The CDR3 consists of 17 residues. This CDR3 reads CASSECTHRVSGETQYF. DNA for the CDR3: TGCGCCAGCAGTGAGTGCACTCACAGGGTATCAGGAGAGACCCAGTACTTC.

This clone appeared a few times. CDR3 DNA sequence: TGTGCCAGCAGCTTGAGGACAGGAGAATACAATGAGCAGTTCTTC. Its protein is CASSLRTGEYNEQFF. The V call is TRBV5-4, the J call TRBJ2-1; 7 bases are shared with TRBD1. This CDR3 spans 15 amino acids. V gave up 1 base and J gave up 4 bases; unmatched junction bases: 5. Per germline, CDR1 SGHNT and CDR2 YYREEE (reference sequence).

The V gene is TRBV28, the J gene TRBJ1-2, with 12 positions matching TRBD1. The trim removed 6 bases at V and 6 bases at J, leaving 8 bases unmatched. The CDR3 consists of 15 residues. CDR1 and CDR2 (germline): MDHEN, SYDVKM. Here the CDR3 DNA reads TGTGCCAGCAGGTCCGGGACAGGGGGCTTCGATGGCTACACCTTC. Its translation: CASRSGTGGFDGYTF.

V and J are TRBV7-3 and TRBJ2-5; TRBD2 matches 9 bases. The germline gives CDR1 SGHTA, CDR2 FQGTGA. The trim removed 2 bases at V and 0 bases at J, leaving 1 base unmatched. The CDR3 has 15 residues. The CDR3 DNA is TGTGCCAGCAGCTTAGCGGGAGGGGACCAAGAGACCCAGTACTTC. The encoded protein is CASSLAGGDQETQYF.

J is TRBJ2-1 and V is TRBV6-6; 9 bases align to TRBD2. Germline CDR1 MNHNY, CDR2 SVGAGI (reference sequence). With V trimmed by 6 bases and J by 2 bases, 5 bases remained unmatched. CDR3 length: 15 residues. The CDR3 nucleotides read TGTGCCAGCAGGGGTAGCGGGAGCACCTACAATGAGCAGTTCTTC. This gives the protein CASRGSGSTYNEQFF.

The chain combines TRBV7-9 with TRBJ2-5; D is ambiguous. The CDR3 is 15 residues long. The V gene's germline CDR1 is SEHNR and CDR2 FQNEAQ (reference sequence). V lost 2 bases and J 2 bases, leaving 12 bases between the germline ends. The CDR3 DNA is TGTGCCAGCAGCTTATACGCGGCAGTGCAAGAGACCCAGTACTTC. This codes for CASSLYAAVQETQYF.